These 25 T cell receptor beta chains were sequenced from one sample in a study of T cell responses to AZD1222 COVID-19 vaccine. Profiled with immunoSEQ multiplex PCR; TCRdb holds only in-frame clones, not every one. The profile shows roughly 140,000 clones, approximately 92% of them singletons. The sample consisted of peripheral blood, taken on day 0 of AZD1222 vaccination. Every receptor here comes from an adult in good health.

The J gene is TRBJ2-7, the V gene TRBV15; D is perhaps TRBD1 or TRBD2 (5 bases each). V lost 0 bases and J 3 bases, leaving 9 bases between the germline ends. The germline V gene has CDR1 LNHNV and CDR2 YYDKDF (reference sequence). CDR3 length equals 14 residues. In nucleotides, the CDR3 is TGTGCCACCAGCAGAGATCGGGGCGGCTACGAGCAGTACTTC. This translates into CATSRDRGGYEQYF.

This chain connects TRBV6-1 to TRBJ2-5, with TRBD2 identical over 8 bases. Germline loops: CDR1 MNHNS, CDR2 SASEGT. The CDR3 totals 21 residues. J gave up 1 base and V 0 bases, and 19 bases lay outside the gene matches. The CDR3 is CASSEAPSRGTITSGQETQYF. CDR3 sequence (DNA): TGTGCCAGCAGTGAAGCGCCGAGCAGAGGTACTATTACTAGCGGCCAAGAGACCCAGTACTTC.

The V call is TRBV5-1, the J call TRBJ1-1, with D possibly TRBD1 on 6 matching bases. V was pared by 5 bases and J by 2 bases, with 19 bases between. CDR1 and CDR2 from the germline V gene are SGHRS and YFSETQ. The CDR3 has 16 amino acids. This CDR3 is CASRPGTINANTEAFF. As DNA, the CDR3 is TGCGCCAGCAGGCCCGGGACAATAAATGCAAACACTGAAGCTTTCTTT.

V usage is TRBV10-3 and J usage is TRBJ2-3; D call uncertain. Trimming took 4 bases from V and 6 from J, leaving 11 bases between them. Looked up from germline, CDR1 is ENHRY and CDR2 is SYGVKD. CDR3 length: 13 amino acids. CDR3 DNA: TGTGCCATCAGTGGACAAGATCACGATACGCAGTATTTT. Amino acids: CAISGQDHDTQYF.

The chain links TRBV5-1 to TRBJ2-1; 8 bases fit TRBD2. Germline CDR1 reads SGHRS; CDR2 reads YFSETQ. The CDR3 consists of 15 residues. Trimming cost V 4 bases and J 6 bases; bases outside gene matches: 9. The CDR3 protein is CASSAVAGNGNEQFF. The CDR3 DNA follows: TGCGCCAGCAGCGCGGTAGCGGGAAACGGCAATGAGCAGTTCTTC.

This chain links TRBV20-1 with TRBJ1-1; the D is unclear. The CDR3 covers 18 residues. CDR1 and CDR2 from the germline V gene are DFQATT and SNEGSKA (reference sequence). Trimming removed 3 bases from V and 0 bases from J, with 23 bases in between. CDR3 residues: CSASPPERELGMNTEAFF. Written as DNA, the CDR3 is TGCAGTGCTAGTCCACCGGAGAGGGAGTTAGGGATGAACACTGAAGCTTTCTTT.

The rearrangement joins TRBV4-1 to TRBJ2-1, with D possibly matching TRBD1 (5 bases). Between the trimmed V and J ends, which lost 0 bases and 10 bases, there was a span of 22 bases. The CDR3 is made up of 17 amino acids. Germline V gene sequence: CDR1 MGHRA, CDR2 YSYEKL. This chain's CDR3 is CASSQDQGGSLYREQFF. CDR3 DNA: TGCGCCAGCAGCCAAGATCAGGGTGGATCCCTTTATAGAGAGCAGTTCTTC.

The rearrangement links TRBV29-1 to TRBJ1-1, with D possibly TRBD1 on 6 matching bases. This CDR3 spans 12 amino acids. Germline CDR1 SQVTM, CDR2 ANQGSEA. V was shortened by 5 bases and J by 3 bases, with 10 bases between the two germline ends. The CDR3 DNA sequence: TGCAGCGTTCGGACAGAAGACACTGAAGCTTTCTTT. Translated: CSVRTEDTEAFF. Together with reference TRBV29-1 and TRBJ1-1, the CDR3 gives the full variable domain: SAVISQKPSRDICQRGTSLTIQCQVDSQVTMMFWYRQQPGQSLTLIATANQGSEATYESGFVIDKFPISRPNLTFSTLTVSNMSPEDSSIYLCSVRTEDTEAFFGQGTRLTVV.

The chain couples TRBV25-1 to TRBJ1-2, with 10 positions matching TRBD1. The CDR3 is 16 residues long. V was pared by 3 bases and J by 6 bases, with 10 bases of the junction left unmatched. CDR1 and CDR2 (germline): MGHDK, SYGVNS. The CDR3 is CASSDDRTGGGDGYTF. Here the CDR3 DNA reads TGTGCCAGCAGTGATGACCGGACAGGGGGTGGGGATGGCTACACCTTC.

The rearrangement uses TRBV3-1 (or the pseudogene TRBV3-2) and TRBJ1-3, with TRBD1 matching 10 bases. V lost 6 bases and J lost 4; bases outside the gene matches: 0. Germline values: CDR1 LGHDT, CDR2 YNNKEL (reference sequence). CDR3 length: 13 amino acids. The CDR3 is CASRTGGGNTIYF. CDR3 bases: TGTGCCAGCAGGACAGGGGGCGGAAACACCATATATTTT.

V and J are TRBV7-6 and TRBJ2-5; D perhaps matches TRBD2 (6 bases). V was trimmed by 5 bases and J by 1 base, leaving 20 bases between them. There are 17 residues in the CDR3. The V gene's germline CDR1 is SGHVS and CDR2 FNYEAQ. The CDR3 loop is CASSDWVLGGLQETQYF. The CDR3 DNA sequence: TGTGCCAGCAGCGATTGGGTTTTGGGGGGACTCCAAGAGACCCAGTACTTC.

This chain links TRBV10-3 with TRBJ2-1; 9 bases are a match to TRBD2. Trimming removed 6 bases from V and 6 bases from J; junction bases left unmatched: 15. This CDR3 spans 17 amino acids. The V gene's germline CDR1 is ENHRY and CDR2 SYGVKD. The CDR3 reads CAIRASGAPGGPNEQFF. The CDR3 nucleotides read TGTGCCATCAGGGCTAGCGGGGCCCCGGGGGGTCCCAATGAGCAGTTCTTC.

The J gene is TRBJ2-6, the V gene TRBV19; 7 bases match TRBD1. This CDR3 is 15 amino acids long. With 2 bases clipped from V and 2 bases from J, the junction kept 0 bases outside the gene matches. Germline values: CDR1 LNHDA, CDR2 SQIVND (reference sequence). For the CDR3, the DNA is TGTGCCAGTAGTATAAGGGGGCCTGGGGCCAACGTCCTGACTTTC. This codes for CASSIRGPGANVLTF.

The gene calls are TRBV28 and TRBJ1-4; possibly TRBD1 for D (5 bases). Germline V lookup: CDR1 MDHEN, CDR2 SYDVKM. V gave up 7 bases and J gave up 3 bases, with 12 bases separating them. The CDR3 is 14 residues long. CDR3 amino acids: CASTSRVANEKLFF. CDR3 sequence (DNA): TGTGCCAGCACTTCCAGGGTCGCTAATGAAAAACTGTTTTTT.

V is TRBV5-1 and J is TRBJ2-7; 12 bases map to TRBD2. Unmatched junction bases numbered 5, after V lost 8 bases and J lost 2 bases. Per the germline V gene, CDR1 is SGHRS and CDR2 is YFSETQ. CDR3 size: 14 residues. The CDR3, as DNA: TGCGCCAGTGGACTAGCGGGGAACACCTACGAGCAGTACTTC. Its protein product is CASGLAGNTYEQYF.

This sequence joins TRBV21-1 and TRBJ1-5; TRBD1, the D gene given by the table, was not confirmed from the DNA. TRBV21-1 is a pseudogene. CDR3 length: 16 amino acids. CDR3 DNA sequence: TGTGCCAGCAGCATGGGGACAGGGGCGATGGGGCAGCCCCAGCATTTT. It translates to CASSMGTGAMGQPQHF.

J is TRBJ2-2 and V is TRBV27, with D uncertain. The CDR3 contains 13 residues. CDR1 and CDR2 (germline): MNHEY, SMNVEV (reference sequence). V was trimmed by 3 bases and J by 2 bases, leaving 4 bases between them. The CDR3 coding sequence is TGTGCCAGCAGTTTTATCAACACCGGGGAGCTGTTTTTT. This sequence encodes CASSFINTGELFF.

This sequence joins TRBV7-3 and TRBJ2-1; a possible D gene is TRBD2 (6 bases). CDR3 size: 14 residues. V was shortened by 4 bases and J by 8 bases, with 15 bases between the two germline ends. The germline V gene encodes CDR1 SGHTA and CDR2 FQGTGA. CDR3: CASSSGLGGYEQFF. CDR3 DNA: TGTGCCAGCAGCTCGGGACTCGGAGGGTATGAGCAGTTCTTC.

The CDR3 region has the DNA TGTGCCAGCAGCTGGAAACCCAGTGGGGTAGAAAAACTGTTTTTT. Translating gives CASSWKPSGVEKLFF. The chain employs TRBV5-6 and TRBJ1-4; D uncertain. The germline V gene has CDR1 SGHDT and CDR2 YYEEEE. V shed 3 bases and J shed 8 bases, with 17 bases lying between them. The CDR3 is made up of 15 amino acids.

The rearrangement links TRBV9 to TRBJ2-2; D is ambiguous. CDR1 and CDR2 (germline): SGDLS, YYNGEE. Trimming removed 0 bases from V and 5 bases from J, with 11 bases in between. This CDR3 region has 15 residues. CDR3 DNA: TGTGCCAGCAGCGTAGCCCTTGGTCAAACCGGGGAGCTGTTTTTT. Amino acid sequence: CASSVALGQTGELFF.

This chain uses TRBV3-1 (or the pseudogene TRBV3-2) with TRBJ2-5; unclear D gene. V was clipped by 2 bases and J by 9 bases, with 13 bases between them. CDR1 is LGHDT, CDR2 YNNKEL, per germline (reference sequence). The CDR3 is made up of 13 amino acids. In DNA form, the CDR3 reads TGTGCCAGCAGCCAACGAGTCTCGATCTCCCAGTACTTC. Amino acids: CASSQRVSISQYF.

J is TRBJ2-3 and V is TRBV18; 8 nucleotides agree with TRBD2. Germline-derived CDR1 and CDR2 are KGHSH and LQKENI. With 3 bases clipped from V and 5 bases from J, the junction kept 7 bases outside the gene matches. This CDR3 region has 15 residues. The CDR3 DNA reads TGTGCCAGCTCACCGGTCCCAGCGGGAGAAGATACGCAGTATTTT. This sequence encodes CASSPVPAGEDTQYF. Full variable domain (rest looked up from reference TRBV18 and TRBJ2-3): NAGVMQNPRHLVRRRGQEARLRCSPMKGHSHVYWYRQLPEEGLKFMVYLQKENIIDESGMPKERFSAEFPKEGPSILRIQQVVRGDSAAYFCASSPVPAGEDTQYFGPGTRLTVL.

The chain couples TRBV30 to TRBJ1-6, with D possibly TRBD1 on 6 matching bases. Germline CDR1 and CDR2: GTSNPN and SVGIG (reference sequence). This CDR3 contains 16 residues. V was clipped by 0 bases and J by 2 bases, with 11 bases between them. CDR3 sequence reads: CAWSVRGVTYNSPLHF. In DNA, the CDR3 is TGTGCCTGGAGTGTAAGGGGGGTTACCTATAATTCACCCCTCCACTTT.

This chain uses TRBV7-3 with TRBJ1-5; D remains ambiguous. CDR1 SGHTA and CDR2 FQGTGA come from the germline V gene. The V end was cut by 5 bases, the J end by 15 bases, with 17 bases between. The CDR3 has 12 amino acids. The CDR3 loop is CASSTYRPYRHF. The CDR3 DNA sequence: TGTGCCAGCAGCACGTATCGGCCCTACAGGCATTTT.

A single count supports this clone. V and J are TRBV7-9 and TRBJ2-5; D is unclear. The CDR3 totals 12 residues. The V gene's germline CDR1 is SEHNR and CDR2 FQNEAQ (reference sequence). V dropped 4 bases and J dropped 9 bases, with 12 bases sitting between them. In DNA, the CDR3 is TGTGCCAGCAGCTCCCCGCCTAGGGCCCAGTACTTC. It encodes CASSSPPRAQYF.